This T cell receptor beta chain was documented in a study of identical twins. Study-wide results and limits: One should note that invariant MAIT and iNKT cells could partly confound zero-insertion analyses. Among out-of-frame alpha sequences shared by twins, low generation probability occurred in excess. Insertion counts were lower in abundant cord blood beta clonotypes, a trend that memory repertoires did not show.

Each CDR3 protein gets one entry after TCRdb re-called the 5' RACE reads with MiXCR. Of fewer than 550,000 distinct CDR3 sequences in the sample, roughly 15% were seen once. This clonotype has more than one count but fewer than ten. What it binds is unknown. The V gene end was trimmed by 6 bases and the J gene end by 1 base; junction bases not matched to a gene: 6. Germline CDR1 is MDHEN and CDR2 is SYDVKM. This CDR3 has 16 amino acids. The data also belong to a second study, concerning yellow fever vaccine responses in identical twins.

The sequencing sample was made of CD4+ T cells sorted from blood. The chain carries TRBV28 and TRBJ2-1; the match to TRBD1 covers 10 bases. This TCR derives from a woman in her late teens or twenties in good health. Here the CDR3 reads CASRERQGASYNEQFF. CDR3 sequence (DNA): TGTGCCAGCAGGGAAAGACAGGGGGCTTCCTACAATGAGCAGTTCTTC.